The 4 T cell receptor beta chains in this list originate from one sample, sequenced in a study of regulatory T cells in long-lasting Graves disease. Arm-PCR of CDR3 regions and iRepertoire HTBI primers were used to build TCR beta libraries. MiXCR, run by TCRdb on the multiplex PCR reads, gives a single entry per CDR3 protein. The sample yields 400,000 to 450,000 distinct CDR3 sequences, approximately 15% seen once. The time point: newly diagnosed GD, antithyroid drugs for less than 3 months. Following extraction of RNA from PBMCs, that RNA was used to make the TCR library. These data were also filed under a second study, of T cells in Graves' hyperthyroidism and ophthalmopathy.

Source: peripheral blood mononuclear cells (PBMCs), taken at new diagnosis, from a patient treated with antithyroid drugs. Receptors were obtained from a woman between 25 and 40 years old with Graves disease.

This clonotype was seen repeatedly, ten times or more. This chain's CDR3 is CASSYGTLETQYF. DNA for the CDR3: TGTGCCAGCAGCTATGGGACGCTAGAGACCCAGTACTTC. The chain has TRBV11-3 and TRBJ2-5; D possibly uses TRBD1 or TRBD2 (5 bases each). Germline CDR1 and CDR2: SGHNT and YENEEA. The CDR3 is 13 residues long. V lost 4 bases to trimming and J lost 4 bases, with 10 bases between them.

This clonotype appeared many times. The chain uses TRBV24-1 and TRBJ2-7; no firm D call. V was clipped by 3 bases and J by 2 bases, with 7 bases between them. The CDR3 runs 13 residues. The germline V gene encodes CDR1 KGHDR and CDR2 SFDVKD. Here the CDR3 DNA reads TGTGCCACCAGTGATGGCACCCCCTACGAGCAGTACTTC. Residues: CATSDGTPYEQYF.

The V gene is TRBV10-2, the J gene TRBJ2-3; D may be TRBD1 (6 bases). Looked up from germline, CDR1 is WSHSY and CDR2 is SAAADI. The CDR3 loop spans 15 amino acids. With 7 bases removed from V and 2 bases from J, the gap between germline ends came to 16 bases. For the CDR3, the DNA is TGCGCCAGCATGTCTGGACAGTCTAACACAGATACGCAGTATTTT. This sequence encodes CASMSGQSNTDTQYF.

In its sample, this clonotype was seen many times. The gene calls are TRBV20-1 and TRBJ1-6; TRBD1 matches at 9 bases. Germline values: CDR1 DFQATT, CDR2 SNEGSKA (reference sequence). The CDR3 is made up of 14 amino acids. Trimming took 6 bases from V and 5 from J; bases not matched to a gene: 5. The CDR3 DNA reads TGCAGTGCCCTCAGGACAGGGGATAATTCACCCCTCCACTTT. This encodes CSALRTGDNSPLHF.